The present entry profiles one T cell receptor beta chain with its context. This specimen comes from a study of blood T cell repertoires in COVID-19. The overall study: Researchers got acute and convalescent COVID-19 samples from the United States, Italy and Spain. Sample material is recorded as cDNA or gDNA derived from T cells, B-cell-depleted T cells, or PBMCs.

Per the germline V gene, CDR1 is LNHDA and CDR2 is SQIVND (reference sequence). The length of the CDR3 is 17 residues. Trimming stripped 6 bases from V and 0 bases from J, with 18 bases between. Per the original methods: Counts of nucleated cells, estimated from reference gene primer amplification, were obtained. TCRdb keeps only in-frame clones here, not all; method: immunoSEQ multiplex PCR. V and J calls and clone size are those listed in that table; D and trimming were worked out from the DNA. Found here are about 75,000 clones, about 88% of them singletons; the top ten hold roughly a fifth. This TCR was sampled from a human donor in a cohort sampled during active COVID-19. Sequencing was carried out using peripheral blood. The chain has TRBV19 and TRBJ1-3; D might be TRBD1 (5 bases). Here the CDR3 reads CASRGGTSLDSGNTIYF. CDR3 nucleotides: TGTGCCAGTAGGGGAGGGACTTCACTCGACTCTGGAAACACCATATATTTT.